This T cell receptor (beta chain) was recovered during a study of T cells in Graves' hyperthyroidism and ophthalmopathy. The study's findings and limits: Most expanded thyroid clonotypes above 0.001 recurred in blood.

In regard to this clonotype: The antigen is not known.

TCR beta CDR3 region amplification was performed from RNA transcripts. Primed by the HTBI set, a first-round RT-PCR was run on the TCR CDR3. TCRdb processed the multiplex PCR reads anew with MiXCR; each CDR3 protein has one entry. The table lists fewer than 450,000 distinct CDR3 sequences, roughly 15% of them singletons, with approximately 19% in the top ten. The CDR3 covers 14 residues. Germline V gene sequence: CDR1 LGHNA, CDR2 YNFKEQ. V gave up 0 bases and J gave up 0 bases, with 4 bases separating them. Patients with uncontrolled infections, other autoimmune diseases, pregnancy or lactation were excluded.

The chain joins TRBV4-2 to TRBJ2-3; no definite D call. The source of this sequence is a woman aged 55-75 years with Graves' ophthalmopathy. Sample: blood. The CDR3 loop reads CASSQDTSTDTQYF. For the CDR3, the DNA is TGTGCCAGCAGCCAAGACACGAGCACAGATACGCAGTATTTT.